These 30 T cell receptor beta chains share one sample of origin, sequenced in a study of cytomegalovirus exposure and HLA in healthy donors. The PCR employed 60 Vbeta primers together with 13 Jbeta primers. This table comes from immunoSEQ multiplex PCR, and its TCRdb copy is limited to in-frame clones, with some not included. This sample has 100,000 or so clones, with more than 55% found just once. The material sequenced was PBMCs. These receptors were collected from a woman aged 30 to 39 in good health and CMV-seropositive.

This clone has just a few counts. For the CDR3, the DNA is TGTGCCAGCAGGGAACAGGGCCTGAACACTGAAGCTTTCTTT. It encodes CASREQGLNTEAFF. This rearrangement joins TRBV6-6 to TRBJ1-1; tentative D call: TRBD1 (6 bases). The CDR3 spans 14 residues. Trimming stripped 6 bases from V and 0 bases from J, with 11 bases between. Germline CDR1 reads MNHNY; CDR2 reads SVGAGI (reference sequence).

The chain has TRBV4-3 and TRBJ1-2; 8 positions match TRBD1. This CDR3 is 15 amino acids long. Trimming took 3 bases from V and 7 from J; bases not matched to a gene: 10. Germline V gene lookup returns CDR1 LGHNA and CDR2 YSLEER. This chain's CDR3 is CASSQKAWTGIGYTF. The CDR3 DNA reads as TGCGCCAGCAGCCAGAAAGCCTGGACAGGGATTGGCTACACCTTC.

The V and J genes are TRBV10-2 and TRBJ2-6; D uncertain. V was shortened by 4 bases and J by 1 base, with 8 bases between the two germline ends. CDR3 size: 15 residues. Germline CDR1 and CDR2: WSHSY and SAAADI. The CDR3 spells CASSVKQSGANVLTF. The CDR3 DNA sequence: TGCGCCAGCAGTGTGAAACAGTCTGGGGCCAACGTCCTGACTTTC.

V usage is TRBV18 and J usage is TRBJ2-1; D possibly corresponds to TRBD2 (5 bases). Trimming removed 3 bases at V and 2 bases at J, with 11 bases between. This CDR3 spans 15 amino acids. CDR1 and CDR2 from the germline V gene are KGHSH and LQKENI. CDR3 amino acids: CASSPPGSPYNEQFF. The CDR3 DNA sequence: TGTGCCAGCTCACCGCCGGGGAGCCCCTACAATGAGCAGTTCTTC. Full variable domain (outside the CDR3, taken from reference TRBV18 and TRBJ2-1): NAGVMQNPRHLVRRRGQEARLRCSPMKGHSHVYWYRQLPEEGLKFMVYLQKENIIDESGMPKERFSAEFPKEGPSILRIQQVVRGDSAAYFCASSPPGSPYNEQFFGPGTRLTVL.

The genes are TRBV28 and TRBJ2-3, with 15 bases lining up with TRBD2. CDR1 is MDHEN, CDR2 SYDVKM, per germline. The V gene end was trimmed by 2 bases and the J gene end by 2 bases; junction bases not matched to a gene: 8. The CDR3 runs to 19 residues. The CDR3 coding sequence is TGTGCCAGCAGTTTACCCCGCTGGACTAGCGGGGGGGCCACAGATACGCAGTATTTT. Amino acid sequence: CASSLPRWTSGGATDTQYF.

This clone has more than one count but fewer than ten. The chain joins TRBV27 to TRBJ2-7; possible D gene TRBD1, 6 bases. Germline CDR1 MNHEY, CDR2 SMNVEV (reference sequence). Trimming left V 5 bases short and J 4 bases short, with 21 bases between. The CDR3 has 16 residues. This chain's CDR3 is CASSPSTGLVVYEQYF. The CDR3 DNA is TGTGCCAGCAGTCCCTCAACAGGGTTAGTGGTATACGAGCAGTACTTC.

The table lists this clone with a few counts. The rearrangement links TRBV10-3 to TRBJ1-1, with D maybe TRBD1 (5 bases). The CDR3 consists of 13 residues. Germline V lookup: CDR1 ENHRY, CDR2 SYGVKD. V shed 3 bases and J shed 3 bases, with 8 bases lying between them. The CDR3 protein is CAISDIRDTEAFF. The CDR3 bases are TGTGCCATCAGTGATATCAGGGACACTGAAGCTTTCTTT.

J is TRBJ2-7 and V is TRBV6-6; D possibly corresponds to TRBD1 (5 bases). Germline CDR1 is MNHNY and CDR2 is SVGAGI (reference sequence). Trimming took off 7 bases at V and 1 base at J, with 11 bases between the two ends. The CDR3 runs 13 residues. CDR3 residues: CASIDSLSYEQYF. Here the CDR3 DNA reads TGTGCCAGCATCGACAGTCTTTCCTACGAGCAGTACTTC.

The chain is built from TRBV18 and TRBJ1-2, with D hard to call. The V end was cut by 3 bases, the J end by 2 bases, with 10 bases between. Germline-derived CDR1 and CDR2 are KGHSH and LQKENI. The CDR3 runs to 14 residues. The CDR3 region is CASSPPGSNYGYTF. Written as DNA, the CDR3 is TGTGCCAGCTCACCCCCCGGGAGCAACTATGGCTACACCTTC.

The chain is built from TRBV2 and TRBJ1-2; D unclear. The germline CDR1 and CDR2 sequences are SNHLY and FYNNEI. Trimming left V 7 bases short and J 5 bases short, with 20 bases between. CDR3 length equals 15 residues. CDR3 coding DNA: TGTGCCAGCATAAGGGAGGGTGGTGCGAGGTATGGCTACACCTTC. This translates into CASIREGGARYGYTF.

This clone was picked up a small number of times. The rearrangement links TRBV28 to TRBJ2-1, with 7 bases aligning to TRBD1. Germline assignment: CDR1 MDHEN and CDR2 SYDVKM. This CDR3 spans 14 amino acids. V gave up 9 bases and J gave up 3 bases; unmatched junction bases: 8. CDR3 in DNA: TGTGCCAGTAGAGGGGGCAGCTTCTACAATGAGCAGTTCTTC. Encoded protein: CASRGGSFYNEQFF.

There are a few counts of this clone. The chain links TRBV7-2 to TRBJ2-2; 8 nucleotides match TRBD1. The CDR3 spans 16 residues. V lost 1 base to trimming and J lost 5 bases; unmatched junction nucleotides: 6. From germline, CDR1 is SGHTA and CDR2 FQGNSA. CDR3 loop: CASSLDRGIITGELFF. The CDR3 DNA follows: TGTGCCAGCAGCTTAGACAGGGGGATTATAACCGGGGAGCTGTTTTTT.

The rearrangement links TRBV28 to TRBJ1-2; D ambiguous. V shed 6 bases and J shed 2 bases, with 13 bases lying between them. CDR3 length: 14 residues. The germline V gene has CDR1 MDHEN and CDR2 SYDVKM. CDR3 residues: CASRTHSENYGYTF. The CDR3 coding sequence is TGTGCCAGCAGGACACACTCAGAAAACTATGGCTACACCTTC.

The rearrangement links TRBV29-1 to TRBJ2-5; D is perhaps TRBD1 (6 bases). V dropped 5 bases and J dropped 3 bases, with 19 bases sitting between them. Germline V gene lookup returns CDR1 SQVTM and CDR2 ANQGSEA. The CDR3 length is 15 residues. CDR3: CSVHPPPTGEETQYF. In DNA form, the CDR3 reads TGCAGCGTTCACCCCCCACCGACAGGAGAAGAGACCCAGTACTTC. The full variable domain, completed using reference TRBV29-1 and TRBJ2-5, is SAVISQKPSRDICQRGTSLTIQCQVDSQVTMMFWYRQQPGQSLTLIATANQGSEATYESGFVIDKFPISRPNLTFSTLTVSNMSPEDSSIYLCSVHPPPTGEETQYFGPGTRLLVL.

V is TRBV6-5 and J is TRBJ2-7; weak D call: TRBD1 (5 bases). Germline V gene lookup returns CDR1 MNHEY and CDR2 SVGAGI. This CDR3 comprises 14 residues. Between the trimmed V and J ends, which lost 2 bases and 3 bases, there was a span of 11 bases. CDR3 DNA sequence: TGTGCCAGCAGTTACGCGAGACAGTTCTACGAGCAGTACTTC. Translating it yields CASSYARQFYEQYF.

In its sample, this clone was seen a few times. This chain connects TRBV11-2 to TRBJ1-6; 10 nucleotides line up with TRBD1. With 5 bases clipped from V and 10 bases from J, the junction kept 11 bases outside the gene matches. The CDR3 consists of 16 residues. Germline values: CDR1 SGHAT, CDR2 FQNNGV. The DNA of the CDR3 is TGTGCCAGCAGCCCAGACAGGGGGCGCGTTCAATCACCCCTCCACTTT. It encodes CASSPDRGRVQSPLHF.

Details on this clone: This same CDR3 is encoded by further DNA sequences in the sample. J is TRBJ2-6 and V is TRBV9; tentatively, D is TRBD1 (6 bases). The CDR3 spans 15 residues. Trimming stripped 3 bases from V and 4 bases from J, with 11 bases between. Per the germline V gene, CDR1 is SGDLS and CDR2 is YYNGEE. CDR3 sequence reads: CASSAQGSGANVLTF. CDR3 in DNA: TGTGCCAGCAGCGCACAGGGCTCCGGGGCCAACGTCCTGACTTTC.

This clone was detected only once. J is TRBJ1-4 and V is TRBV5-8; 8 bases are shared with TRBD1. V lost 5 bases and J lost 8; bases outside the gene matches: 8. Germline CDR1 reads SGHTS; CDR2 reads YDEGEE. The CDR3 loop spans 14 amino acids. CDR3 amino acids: CASSLGQGEEKLFF. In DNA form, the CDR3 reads TGTGCCAGCAGTTTAGGACAGGGTGAAGAAAAACTGTTTTTT. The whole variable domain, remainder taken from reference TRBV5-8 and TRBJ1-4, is EAGVTQSPTHLIKTRGQQATLRCSPISGHTSVYWYQQALGLGLQFLLWYDEGEERNRGNFPPRFSGRQFPNYSSELNVNALELEDSALYLCASSLGQGEEKLFFGSGTQLSVL.

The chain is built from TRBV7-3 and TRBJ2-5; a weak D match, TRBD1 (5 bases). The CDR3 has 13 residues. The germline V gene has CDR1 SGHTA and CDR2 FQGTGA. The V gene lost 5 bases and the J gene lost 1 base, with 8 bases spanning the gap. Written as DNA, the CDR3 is TGTGCCAGCAGCCCGGACACCCAAGAGACCCAGTACTTC. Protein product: CASSPDTQETQYF.

The CDR3 sequence: CASSEWTGEPLHF. CDR3 sequence (DNA): TGTGCCAGCAGCGAGTGGACAGGGGAACCCCTCCACTTT. The genes are TRBV9 and TRBJ1-6, with 9 bases identical to TRBD1. J lost 12 bases, V lost 3 bases, and 4 bases had no gene match. The CDR3 has 13 amino acids. Looked up from germline, CDR1 is SGDLS and CDR2 is YYNGEE. Full variable domain (outside the CDR3, taken from reference TRBV9 and TRBJ1-6): DSGVTQTPKHLITATGQRVTLRCSPRSGDLSVYWYQQSLDQGLQFLIQYYNGEERAKGNILERFSAQQFPDLHSELNLSSLELGDSALYFCASSEWTGEPLHFGNGTRLTVT.

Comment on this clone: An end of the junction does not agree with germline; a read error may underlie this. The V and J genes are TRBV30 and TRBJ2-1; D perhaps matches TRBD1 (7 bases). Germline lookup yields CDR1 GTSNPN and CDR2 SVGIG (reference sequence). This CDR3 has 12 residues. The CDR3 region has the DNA TGTGCCTGGAGTCACCCGGGGGACAGTGGTATCTTC. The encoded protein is CAWSHPGDSGIF.

The CDR3 DNA is TGTGCCAGCGGAGGACTAGCGGGGGGAGCCATGTATGAGCAGTTCTTC. Encoded protein: CASGGLAGGAMYEQFF. This rearrangement joins TRBV28 to TRBJ2-1; 14 nucleotides agree with TRBD2. V was pared by 8 bases and J by 8 bases, with 11 bases of the junction left unmatched. Germline loops: CDR1 MDHEN, CDR2 SYDVKM. The CDR3 consists of 16 residues. The complete variable domain, with remaining parts taken from reference TRBV28 and TRBJ2-1, reads DVKVTQSSRYLVKRTGEKVFLECVQDMDHENMFWYRQDPGLGLRLIYFSYDVKMKEKGDIPEGYSVSREKKERFSLILESASTNQTSMYLCASGGLAGGAMYEQFFGPGTRLTVL.

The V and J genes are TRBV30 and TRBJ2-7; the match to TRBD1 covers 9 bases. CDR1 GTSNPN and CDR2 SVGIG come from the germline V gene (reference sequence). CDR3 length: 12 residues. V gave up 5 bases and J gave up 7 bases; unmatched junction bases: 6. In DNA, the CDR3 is TGTGCCTGGGACAGGGGGGCTCCTGAGCAGTACTTC. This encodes CAWDRGAPEQYF.

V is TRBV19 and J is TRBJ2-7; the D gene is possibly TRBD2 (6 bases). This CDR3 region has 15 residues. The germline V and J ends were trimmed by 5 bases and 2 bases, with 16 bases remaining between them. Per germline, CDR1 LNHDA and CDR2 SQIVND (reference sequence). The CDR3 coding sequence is TGTGCCAGTAGTCCAGCCGGGGACTGGGCCTACGAGCAGTACTTC. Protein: CASSPAGDWAYEQYF.

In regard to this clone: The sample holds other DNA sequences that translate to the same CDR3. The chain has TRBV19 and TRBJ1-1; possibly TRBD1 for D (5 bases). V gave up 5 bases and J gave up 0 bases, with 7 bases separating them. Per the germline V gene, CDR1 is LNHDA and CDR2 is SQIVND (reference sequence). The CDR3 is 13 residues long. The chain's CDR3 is CASSRQMNTEAFF. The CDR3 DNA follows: TGTGCCAGTAGTCGACAGATGAACACTGAAGCTTTCTTT.

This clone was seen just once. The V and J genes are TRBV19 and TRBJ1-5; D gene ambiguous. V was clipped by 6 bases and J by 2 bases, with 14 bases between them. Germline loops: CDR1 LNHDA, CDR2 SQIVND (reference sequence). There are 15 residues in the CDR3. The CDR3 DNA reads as TGTGCCAGTAGAAACCCGGGTGTGGGCAATCAGCCCCAGCATTTT. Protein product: CASRNPGVGNQPQHF.

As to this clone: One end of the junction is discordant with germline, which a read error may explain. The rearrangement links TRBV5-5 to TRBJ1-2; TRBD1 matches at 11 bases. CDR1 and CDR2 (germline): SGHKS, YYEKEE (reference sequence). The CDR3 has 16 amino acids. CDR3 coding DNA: TGTGCCAGCAGCCCACACCCGGACAGGGGGCAGTATGGCTACCCCTTC. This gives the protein CASSPHPDRGQYGYPF.

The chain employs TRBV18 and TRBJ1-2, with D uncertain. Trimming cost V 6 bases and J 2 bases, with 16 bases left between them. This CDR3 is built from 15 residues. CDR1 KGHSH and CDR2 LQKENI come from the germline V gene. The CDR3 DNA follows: TGTGCCAGCTCTCTAGCCCGGGCCCGCAACTATGGCTACACCTTC. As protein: CASSLARARNYGYTF.

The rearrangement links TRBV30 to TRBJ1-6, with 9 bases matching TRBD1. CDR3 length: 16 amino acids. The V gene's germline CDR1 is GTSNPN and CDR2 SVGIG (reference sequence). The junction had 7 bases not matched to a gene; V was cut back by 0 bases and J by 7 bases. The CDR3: CAWSVLGGQGNSPLHF. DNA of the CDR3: TGTGCCTGGAGTGTATTAGGAGGACAGGGGAATTCACCCCTCCACTTT.

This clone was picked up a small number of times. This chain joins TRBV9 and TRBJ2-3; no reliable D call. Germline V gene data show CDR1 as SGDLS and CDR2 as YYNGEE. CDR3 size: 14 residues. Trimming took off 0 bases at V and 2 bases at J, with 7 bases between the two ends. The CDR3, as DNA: TGTGCCAGCAGCGTAGCAGCGAACACAGATACGCAGTATTTT. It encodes CASSVAANTDTQYF.